This T cell receptor (beta chain) was found in a study of early T cells in non-severe SARS-CoV-2 infection. TCRdb re-derived calls from the 5' RACE reads in MiXCR, one entry per CDR3 protein. The sample has around 66,000 distinct CDR3 sequences; roughly 13% are singletons. The CDR3 loop spans 14 amino acids. CDR1 and CDR2 from the germline V gene are SGHTA and FQGTGA. Germline trimming cut 5 bases from V and 6 bases from J; bases unmatched to any gene: 10. The chain uses TRBV7-3 and TRBJ2-7; 7 bases align to TRBD1. The receptor was isolated from an adult who was a healthcare worker with PCR-confirmed SARS-CoV-2 infection or an uninfected control (not recorded which). Sequences were obtained from whole blood. The DNA for the CDR3 is TGTGCCAGCAGCGTATCAGGGGGATCTACCGAGCAGTACTTC. As protein: CASSVSGGSTEQYF.